Given below is one TCR beta chain in context. Its antigen is not identified. Each sorted fraction was over 95% pure. This record comes from a study of beta chain features in type 1 diabetes. Study conclusions and caveats: The analysis here could not establish whether HLA type shapes TCRB rearrangement. Highly expressing activated T cells could be over-counted with a cDNA template. Within each of all four CD4+ subsets, Type 1 diabetes patients had TCRB CDR3s that were moderately but significantly shorter.

The CDR3 spans 15 residues. The germline V and J ends were trimmed by 4 bases and 0 bases, with 14 bases remaining between them. From germline, CDR1 is SGHNT and CDR2 YYREEE (reference sequence). The whole isolated RNA underwent reverse transcription, so sequencing captured expressed TCRB transcripts. The repertoire was sequenced with immunoSEQ multiplex PCR; TCRdb's copy has only in-frame clones and lacks some. The sample lists about 390,000 clones; around 9.6% were seen once. The specimen was central memory CD4+ T cells from blood. V and J are TRBV5-4 and TRBJ2-7; D remains ambiguous. This receptor was obtained from a man aged 25-45 years with type 1 diabetes. The CDR3 sequence is CASSLTPTSSYEQYF. The CDR3 DNA is TGTGCCAGCAGCCTCACACCCACCAGCTCCTACGAGCAGTACTTC.